This TCR beta chain comes out of a study of blood T cells in healthy people across ages. CDR1 is SGDLS and CDR2 is YYNGEE in the germline V gene. The CDR3 extends over 12 amino acids. With 6 bases removed from V and 0 bases from J, the gap between germline ends came to 5 bases. A few counts support this clonotype. Primed by a sample-barcoded 5' primer and a J-beta primer mix, a second PCR proceeded for 7 to 11 cycles. TCRdb called the 5' RACE reads again in MiXCR, with one record for every CDR3 protein. The repertoire holds more than 650,000 distinct CDR3 sequences, with around a fifth as singletons. Sequenced material: blood. This sequence originates from a man in his 70s in good health. The chain employs TRBV9 and TRBJ2-3; the D is unclear. The CDR3 DNA is TGTGCCAGCATTCATAGCACAGATACGCAGTATTTT. Encoded protein: CASIHSTDTQYF.